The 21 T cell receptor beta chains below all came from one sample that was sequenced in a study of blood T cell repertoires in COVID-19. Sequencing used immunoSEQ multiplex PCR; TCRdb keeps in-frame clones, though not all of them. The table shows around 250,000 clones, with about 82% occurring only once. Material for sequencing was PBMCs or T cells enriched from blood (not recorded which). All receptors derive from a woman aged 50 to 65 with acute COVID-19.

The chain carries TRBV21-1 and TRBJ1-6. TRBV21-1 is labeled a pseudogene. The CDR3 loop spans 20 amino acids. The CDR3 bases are TGTGCCAGCAGCTCATCCTTTCTCGACTCTAGGAGCTCCTATAATTCACCCCTCCACTTT. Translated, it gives CASSSSFLDSRSSYNSPLHF.

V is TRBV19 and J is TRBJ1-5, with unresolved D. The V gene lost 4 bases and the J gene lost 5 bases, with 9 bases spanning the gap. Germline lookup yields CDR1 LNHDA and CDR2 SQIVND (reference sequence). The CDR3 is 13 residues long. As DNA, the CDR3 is TGTGCCAGTAGTAAGGACTCAGATCAGCCCCAGCATTTT. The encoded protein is CASSKDSDQPQHF.

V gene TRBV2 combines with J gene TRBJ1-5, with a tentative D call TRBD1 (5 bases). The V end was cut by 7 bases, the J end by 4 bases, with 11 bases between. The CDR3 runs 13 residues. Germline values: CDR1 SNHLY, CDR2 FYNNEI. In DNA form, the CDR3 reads TGTGCCAGCATCCCCGACAGAAATCAGCCCCAGCATTTT. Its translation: CASIPDRNQPQHF. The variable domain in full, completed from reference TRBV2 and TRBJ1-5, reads EPEVTQTPSHQVTQMGQEVILRCVPISNHLYFYWYRQILGQKVEFLVSFYNNEISEKSEIFDDQFSVERPDGSNFTLKIRSTKLEDSAMYFCASIPDRNQPQHFGDGTRLSIL.

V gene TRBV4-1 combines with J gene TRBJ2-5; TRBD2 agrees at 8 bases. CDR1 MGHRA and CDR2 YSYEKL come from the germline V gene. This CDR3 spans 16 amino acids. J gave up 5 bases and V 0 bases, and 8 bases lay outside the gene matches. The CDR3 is CASSQEFGGVGETQYF. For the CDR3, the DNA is TGCGCCAGCAGCCAAGAGTTCGGGGGGGTCGGGGAGACCCAGTACTTC.

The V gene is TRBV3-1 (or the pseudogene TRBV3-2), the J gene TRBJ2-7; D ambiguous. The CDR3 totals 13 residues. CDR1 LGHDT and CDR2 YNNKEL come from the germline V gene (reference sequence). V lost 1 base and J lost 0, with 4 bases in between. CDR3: CASSQAPSYEQYF. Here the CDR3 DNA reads TGTGCCAGCAGCCAAGCTCCCTCCTACGAGCAGTACTTC.

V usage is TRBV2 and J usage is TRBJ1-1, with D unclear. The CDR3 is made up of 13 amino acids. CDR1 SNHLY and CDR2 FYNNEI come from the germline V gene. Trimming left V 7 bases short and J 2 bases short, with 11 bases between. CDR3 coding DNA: TGTGCCAGCACCTTGGACTTTAACACTGAAGCTTTCTTT. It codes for CASTLDFNTEAFF.

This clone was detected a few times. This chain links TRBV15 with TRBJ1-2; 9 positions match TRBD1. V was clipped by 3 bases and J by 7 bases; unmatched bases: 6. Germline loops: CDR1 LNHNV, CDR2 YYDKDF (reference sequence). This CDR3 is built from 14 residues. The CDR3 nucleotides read TGTGCCACCAGCAGGGGACAGGGTTGGGCTGGCTACACCTTC. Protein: CATSRGQGWAGYTF.

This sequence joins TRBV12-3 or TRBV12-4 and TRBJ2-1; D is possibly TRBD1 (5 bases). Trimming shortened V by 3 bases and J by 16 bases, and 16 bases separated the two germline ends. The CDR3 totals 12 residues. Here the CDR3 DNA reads TGTGCCAGCAGTTTCTCCCAGGGCAGCTCTTTCTTC. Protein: CASSFSQGSSFF.

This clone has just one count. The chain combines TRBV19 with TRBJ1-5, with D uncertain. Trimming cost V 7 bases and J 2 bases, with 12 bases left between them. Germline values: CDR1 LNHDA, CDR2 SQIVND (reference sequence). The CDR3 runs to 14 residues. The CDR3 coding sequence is TGTGCCAGTACTTCTTGGGAGGGCAATCAGCCCCAGCATTTT. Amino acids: CASTSWEGNQPQHF.

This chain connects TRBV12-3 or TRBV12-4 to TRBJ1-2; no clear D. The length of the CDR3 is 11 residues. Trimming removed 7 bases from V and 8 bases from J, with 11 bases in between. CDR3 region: CASTTAGGYTF. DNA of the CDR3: TGTGCCAGCACCACCGCCGGGGGCTACACCTTC.

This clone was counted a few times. This CDR3 reads CASSQFRTENTEAFF. In DNA form, the CDR3 reads TGCGCCAGCAGTCAGTTTCGGACAGAGAACACTGAAGCTTTCTTT. The chain employs TRBV23-1 and TRBJ1-1, with TRBD1 as a possible D gene (6 bases). TRBV23-1 is recorded as an ORF, its role being uncertain. V was cut by 3 bases and J by 1 base, with 12 bases left in between. The CDR3 loop spans 15 amino acids.

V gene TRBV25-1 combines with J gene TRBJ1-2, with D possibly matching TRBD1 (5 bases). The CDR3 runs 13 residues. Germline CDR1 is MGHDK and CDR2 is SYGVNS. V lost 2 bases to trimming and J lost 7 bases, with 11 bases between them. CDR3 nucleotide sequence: TGTGCCAGCAGTGAACCAGGGAGGAGTGGCTACACCTTC. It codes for CASSEPGRSGYTF.

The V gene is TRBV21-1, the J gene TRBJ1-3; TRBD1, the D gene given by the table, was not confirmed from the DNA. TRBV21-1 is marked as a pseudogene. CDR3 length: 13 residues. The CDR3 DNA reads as TGTGCCAGCAGCGAGGGGGTTGGAAACACCATATATTTT. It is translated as CASSEGVGNTIYF.

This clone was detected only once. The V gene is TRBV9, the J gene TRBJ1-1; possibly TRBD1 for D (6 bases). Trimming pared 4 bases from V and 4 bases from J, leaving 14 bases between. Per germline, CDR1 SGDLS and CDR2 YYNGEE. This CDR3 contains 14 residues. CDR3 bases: TGTGCCAGCAGCCCCCTGACAGGAAGCACTGAAGCTTTCTTT. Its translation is CASSPLTGSTEAFF.

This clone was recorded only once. The CDR3, as DNA: TGTGCCAGCAGTGGTGACATCACGAAAGAGACCCAGTACTTC. Translating it yields CASSGDITKETQYF. V is TRBV6-4 and J is TRBJ2-5; no definite D call. From germline, CDR1 is MRHNA and CDR2 SNTAGT. The V end lost 4 bases, the J end lost 3 bases, and 12 bases lay between the germline ends. This CDR3 comprises 14 residues.

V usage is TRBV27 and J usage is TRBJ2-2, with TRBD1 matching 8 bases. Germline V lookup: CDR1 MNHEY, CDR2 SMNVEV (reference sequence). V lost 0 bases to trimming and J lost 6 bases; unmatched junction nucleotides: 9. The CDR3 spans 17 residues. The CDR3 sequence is CASSLSPRTGRAGELFF. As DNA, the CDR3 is TGTGCCAGCAGTTTATCCCCTCGGACAGGGCGGGCCGGGGAGCTGTTTTTT.

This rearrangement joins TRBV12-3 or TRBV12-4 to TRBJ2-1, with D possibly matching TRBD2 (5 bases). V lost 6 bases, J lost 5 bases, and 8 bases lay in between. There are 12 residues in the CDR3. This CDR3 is CASSLTNNEQFF. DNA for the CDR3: TGTGCCAGCAGCTTGACTAACAATGAGCAGTTCTTC.

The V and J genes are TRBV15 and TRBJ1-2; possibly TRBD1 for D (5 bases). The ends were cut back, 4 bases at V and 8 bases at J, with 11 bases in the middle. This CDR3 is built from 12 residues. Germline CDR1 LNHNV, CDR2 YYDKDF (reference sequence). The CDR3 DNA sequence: TGTGCCACCAGCAATGGGGCACGGGGCTACACCTTC. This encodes CATSNGARGYTF.

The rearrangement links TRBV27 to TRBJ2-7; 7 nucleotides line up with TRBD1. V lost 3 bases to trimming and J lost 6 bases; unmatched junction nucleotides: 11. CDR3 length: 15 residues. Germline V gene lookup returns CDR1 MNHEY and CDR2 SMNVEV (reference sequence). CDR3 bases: TGTGCCAGCAGTTTGTTCGGGACAGAGTCTCGCGAGCAGTACTTC. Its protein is CASSLFGTESREQYF.

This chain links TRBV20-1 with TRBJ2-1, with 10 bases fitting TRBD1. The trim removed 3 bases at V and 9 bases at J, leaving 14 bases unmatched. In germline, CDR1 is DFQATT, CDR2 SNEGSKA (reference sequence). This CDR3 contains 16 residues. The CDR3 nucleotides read TGCAGTGCTAGTAGAAGTCCCGGGACAGGGGTCAGTGAGCAGTTCTTC. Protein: CSASRSPGTGVSEQFF.

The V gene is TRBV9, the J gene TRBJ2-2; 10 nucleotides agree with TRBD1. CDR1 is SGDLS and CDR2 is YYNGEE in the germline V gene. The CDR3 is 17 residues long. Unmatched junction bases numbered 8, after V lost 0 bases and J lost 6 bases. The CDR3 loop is CASSVGPGQGIPGELFF. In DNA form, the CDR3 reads TGTGCCAGCAGCGTAGGGCCGGGACAGGGGATCCCCGGGGAGCTGTTTTTT.